This TCR beta chain was identified during a study of blood T cell repertoires in COVID-19. Background on the study: Specimens from acute and convalescent COVID-19 originated in the United States, Italy and Spain. The analysed material was cDNA or gDNA that came from T cells, B-cell-depleted T cells, or PBMCs.

J gave up 9 bases and V 3 bases, and 4 bases lay outside the gene matches. Germline CDR1 MNHEY, CDR2 SVGAGI. The CDR3 is 13 amino acids. Only in-frame clones appear in the TCRdb table, and some are missing; sequencing was by immunoSEQ multiplex PCR. The sample has fewer than 250,000 clones, 84% seen once. This chain joins TRBV6-5 and TRBJ2-3; the match to TRBD1 covers 9 bases. The TCR was taken from a man aged 45-60 years with acute or convalescent COVID-19. The sample taken for sequencing was peripheral blood. CDR3 coding DNA: TGTGCCAGCAGTTATTCCGGACAGGGGACGCAGTATTTT. This gives the protein CASSYSGQGTQYF.